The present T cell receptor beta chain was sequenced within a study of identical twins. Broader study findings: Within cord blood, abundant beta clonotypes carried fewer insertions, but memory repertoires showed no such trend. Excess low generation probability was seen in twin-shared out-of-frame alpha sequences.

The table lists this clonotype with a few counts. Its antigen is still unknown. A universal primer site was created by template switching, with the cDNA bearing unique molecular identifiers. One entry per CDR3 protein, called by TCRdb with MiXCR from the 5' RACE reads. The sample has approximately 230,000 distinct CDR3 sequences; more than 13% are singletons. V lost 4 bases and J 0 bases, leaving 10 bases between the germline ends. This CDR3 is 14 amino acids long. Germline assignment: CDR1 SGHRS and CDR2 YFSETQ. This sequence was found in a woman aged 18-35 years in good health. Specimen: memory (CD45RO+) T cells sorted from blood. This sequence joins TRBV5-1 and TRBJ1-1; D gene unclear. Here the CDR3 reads CASSPERMNTEAFF. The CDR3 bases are TGCGCCAGCAGCCCCGAGCGGATGAACACTGAAGCTTTCTTT. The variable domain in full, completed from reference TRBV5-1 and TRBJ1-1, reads KAGVTQTPRYLIKTRGQQVTLSCSPISGHRSVSWYQQTPGQGLQFLFEYFSETQRNKGNFPGRFSGRQFSNSRSEMNVSTLELGDSALYLCASSPERMNTEAFFGQGTRLTVV.